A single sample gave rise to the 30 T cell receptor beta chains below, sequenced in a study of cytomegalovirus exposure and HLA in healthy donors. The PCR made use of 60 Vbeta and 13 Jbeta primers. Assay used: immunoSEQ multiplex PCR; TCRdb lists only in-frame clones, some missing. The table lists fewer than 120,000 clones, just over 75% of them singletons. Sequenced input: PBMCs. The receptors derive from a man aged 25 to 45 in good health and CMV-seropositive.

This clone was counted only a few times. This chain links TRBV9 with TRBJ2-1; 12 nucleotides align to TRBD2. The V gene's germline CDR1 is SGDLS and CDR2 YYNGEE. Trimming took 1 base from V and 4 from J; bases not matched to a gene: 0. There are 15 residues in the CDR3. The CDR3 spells CASSVLAGGYNEQFF. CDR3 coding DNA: TGTGCCAGCAGCGTACTAGCGGGGGGGTACAATGAGCAGTTCTTC.

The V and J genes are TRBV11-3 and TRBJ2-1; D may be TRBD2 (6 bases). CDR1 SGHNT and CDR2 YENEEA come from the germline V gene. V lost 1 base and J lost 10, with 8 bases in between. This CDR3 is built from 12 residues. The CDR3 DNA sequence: TGTGCCAGCAGCTTAGCCGCGGGGGAGCAGTTCTTC. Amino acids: CASSLAAGEQFF.

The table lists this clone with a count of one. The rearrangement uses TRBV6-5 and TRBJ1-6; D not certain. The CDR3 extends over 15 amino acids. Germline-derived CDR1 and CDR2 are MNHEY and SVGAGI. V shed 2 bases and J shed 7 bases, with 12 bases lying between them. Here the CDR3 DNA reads TGTGCCAGCAGTTACGATGTCAGGTCCAATTCACCCCTCCACTTT. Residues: CASSYDVRSNSPLHF.

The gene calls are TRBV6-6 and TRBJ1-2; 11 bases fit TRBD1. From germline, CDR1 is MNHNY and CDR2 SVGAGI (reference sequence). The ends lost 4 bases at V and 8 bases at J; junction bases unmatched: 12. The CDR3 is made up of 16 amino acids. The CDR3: CASSWSRTGGLEGYTF. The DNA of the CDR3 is TGTGCCAGCAGTTGGAGCCGGACAGGGGGCCTCGAGGGCTACACCTTC.

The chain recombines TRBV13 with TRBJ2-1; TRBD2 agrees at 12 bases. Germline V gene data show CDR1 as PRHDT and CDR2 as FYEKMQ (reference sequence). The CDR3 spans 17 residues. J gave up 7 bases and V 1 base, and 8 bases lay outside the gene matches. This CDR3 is CASSLDRTSGVGNEQFF. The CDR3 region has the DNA TGTGCCAGCAGCTTAGACCGGACTAGCGGGGTAGGGAATGAGCAGTTCTTC.

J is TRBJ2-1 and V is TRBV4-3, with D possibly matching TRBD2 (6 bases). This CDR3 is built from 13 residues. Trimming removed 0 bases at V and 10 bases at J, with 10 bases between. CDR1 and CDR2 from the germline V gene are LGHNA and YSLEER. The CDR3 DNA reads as TGCGCCAGCAGCCAAGATCGACGGGAGGAGCAGTTCTTC. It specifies CASSQDRREEQFF.

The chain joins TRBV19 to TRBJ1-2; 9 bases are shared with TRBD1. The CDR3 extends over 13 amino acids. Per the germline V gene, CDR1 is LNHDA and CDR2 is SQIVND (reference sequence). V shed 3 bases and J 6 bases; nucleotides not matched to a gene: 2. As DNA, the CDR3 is TGTGCCAGTAGTATGACAGGGGGGAATGGCTACACCTTC. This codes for CASSMTGGNGYTF.

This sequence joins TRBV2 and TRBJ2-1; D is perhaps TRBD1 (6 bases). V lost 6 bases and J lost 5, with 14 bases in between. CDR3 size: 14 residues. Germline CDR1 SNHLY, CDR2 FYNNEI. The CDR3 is CASRRTEVDNEQFF. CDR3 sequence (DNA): TGTGCCAGCAGGAGGACAGAAGTGGACAATGAGCAGTTCTTC.

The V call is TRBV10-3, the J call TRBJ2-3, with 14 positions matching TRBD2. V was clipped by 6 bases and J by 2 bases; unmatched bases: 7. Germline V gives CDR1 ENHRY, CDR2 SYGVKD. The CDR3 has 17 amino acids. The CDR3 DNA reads TGTGCCATCAGACCGGGACTAGCGGGGGACATCACAGATACGCAGTATTTT. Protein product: CAIRPGLAGDITDTQYF.

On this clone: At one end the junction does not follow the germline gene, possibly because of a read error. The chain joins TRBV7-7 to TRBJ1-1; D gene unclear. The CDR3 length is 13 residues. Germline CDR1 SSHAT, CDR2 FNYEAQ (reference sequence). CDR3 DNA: TGTGCTAGCAGCTTCCAGGTTCGACGCGGGGCTTTCTTT. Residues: CASSFQVRRGAFF.

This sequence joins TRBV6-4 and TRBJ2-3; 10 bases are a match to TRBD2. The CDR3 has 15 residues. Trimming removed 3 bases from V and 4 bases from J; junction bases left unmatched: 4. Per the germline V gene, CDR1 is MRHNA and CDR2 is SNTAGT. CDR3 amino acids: CASSERSGGADTQYF. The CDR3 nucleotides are TGTGCCAGCAGTGAAAGAAGCGGGGGGGCAGATACGCAGTATTTT.

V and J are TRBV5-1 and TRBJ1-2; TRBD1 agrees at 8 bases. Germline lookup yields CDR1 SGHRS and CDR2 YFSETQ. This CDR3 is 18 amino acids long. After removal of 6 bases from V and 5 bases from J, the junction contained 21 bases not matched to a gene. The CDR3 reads CASTFLDRELSLLYGYTF. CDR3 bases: TGCGCCAGCACCTTCTTGGACAGGGAGCTCTCCCTCCTTTATGGCTACACCTTC.

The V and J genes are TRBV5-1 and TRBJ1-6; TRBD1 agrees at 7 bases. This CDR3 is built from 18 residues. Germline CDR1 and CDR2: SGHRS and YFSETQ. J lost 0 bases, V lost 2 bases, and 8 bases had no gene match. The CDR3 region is CASSFGRGLSSYNSPLHF. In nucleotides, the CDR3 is TGCGCCAGCAGCTTTGGCAGGGGGTTGAGCTCCTATAATTCACCCCTCCACTTT.

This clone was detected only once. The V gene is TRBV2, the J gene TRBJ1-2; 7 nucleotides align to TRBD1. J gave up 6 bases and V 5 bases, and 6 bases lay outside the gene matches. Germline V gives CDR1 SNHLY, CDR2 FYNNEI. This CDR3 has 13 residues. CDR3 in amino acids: CASSRQGNDGYTF. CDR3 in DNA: TGTGCCAGCAGTAGACAGGGAAACGATGGCTACACCTTC.

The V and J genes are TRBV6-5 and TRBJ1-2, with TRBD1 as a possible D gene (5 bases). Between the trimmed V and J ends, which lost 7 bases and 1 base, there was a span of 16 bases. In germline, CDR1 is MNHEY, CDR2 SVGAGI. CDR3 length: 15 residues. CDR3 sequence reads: CASTPGGDLNYGYTF. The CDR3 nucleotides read TGTGCCAGCACCCCCGGGGGGGACCTTAACTATGGCTACACCTTC.

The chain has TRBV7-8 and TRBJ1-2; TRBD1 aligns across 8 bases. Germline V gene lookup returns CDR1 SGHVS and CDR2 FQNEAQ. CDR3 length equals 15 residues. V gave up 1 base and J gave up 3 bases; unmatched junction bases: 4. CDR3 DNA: TGTGCCAGCAGCTTAGTTTCAGGGGGCGACTATGGCTACACCTTC. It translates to CASSLVSGGDYGYTF. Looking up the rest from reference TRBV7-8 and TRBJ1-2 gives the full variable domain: GAGVSQSPRYKVAKRGQDVALRCDPISGHVSLFWYQQALGQGPEFLTYFQNEAQLDKSGLPSDRFFAERPEGSVSTLKIQRTQQEDSAVYLCASSLVSGGDYGYTFGSGTRLTVV.

The CDR3 is CADGLAGALTDTQYF. The CDR3 DNA is TGTGCCGATGGGCTAGCGGGGGCTCTCACAGATACGCAGTATTTT. The chain recombines TRBV2 with TRBJ2-3; 10 positions match TRBD2. This CDR3 comprises 15 residues. With 11 bases clipped from V and 2 bases from J, the junction kept 10 bases outside the gene matches. Germline-derived CDR1 and CDR2 are SNHLY and FYNNEI.

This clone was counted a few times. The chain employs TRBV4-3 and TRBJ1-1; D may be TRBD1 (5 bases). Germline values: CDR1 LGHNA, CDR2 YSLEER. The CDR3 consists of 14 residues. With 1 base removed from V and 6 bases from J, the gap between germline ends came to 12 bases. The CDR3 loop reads CASSQVKGAPEAFF. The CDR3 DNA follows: TGCGCCAGCAGCCAAGTGAAAGGGGCCCCTGAAGCTTTCTTT.

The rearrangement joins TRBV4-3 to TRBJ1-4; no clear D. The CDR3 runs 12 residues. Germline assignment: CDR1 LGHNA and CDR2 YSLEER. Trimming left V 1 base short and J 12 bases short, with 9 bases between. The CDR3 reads CASSQVGGQLFF. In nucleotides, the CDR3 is TGCGCCAGCAGCCAAGTCGGAGGGCAACTGTTTTTT.

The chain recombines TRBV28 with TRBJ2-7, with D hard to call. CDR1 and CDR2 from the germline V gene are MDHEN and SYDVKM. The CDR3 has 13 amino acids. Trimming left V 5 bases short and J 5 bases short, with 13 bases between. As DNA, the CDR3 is TGTGCCAGCAGTAGACGGTGGAGTGACGAGCAGTACTTC. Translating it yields CASSRRWSDEQYF.

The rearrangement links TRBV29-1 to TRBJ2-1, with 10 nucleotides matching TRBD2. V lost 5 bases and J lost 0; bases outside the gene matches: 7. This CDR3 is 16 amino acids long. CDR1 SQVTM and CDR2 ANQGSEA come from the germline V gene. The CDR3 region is CSVSWTSGSSYNEQFF. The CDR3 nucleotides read TGCAGCGTTTCCTGGACTAGCGGAAGCTCCTACAATGAGCAGTTCTTC.

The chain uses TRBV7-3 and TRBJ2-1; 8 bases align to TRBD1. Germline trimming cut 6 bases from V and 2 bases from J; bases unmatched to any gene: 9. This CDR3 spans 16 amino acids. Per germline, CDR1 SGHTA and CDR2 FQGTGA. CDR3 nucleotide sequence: TGTGCCAGCAGTACCTCCGGGACAGGAACCTACAATGAGCAGTTCTTC. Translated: CASSTSGTGTYNEQFF.

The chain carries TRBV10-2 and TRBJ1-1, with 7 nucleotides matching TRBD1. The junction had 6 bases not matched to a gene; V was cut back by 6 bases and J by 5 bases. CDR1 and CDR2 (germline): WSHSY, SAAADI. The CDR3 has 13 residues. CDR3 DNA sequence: TGCGCCAGCAGCGGACAGGCCGGGACTGAAGCTTTCTTT. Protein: CASSGQAGTEAFF.

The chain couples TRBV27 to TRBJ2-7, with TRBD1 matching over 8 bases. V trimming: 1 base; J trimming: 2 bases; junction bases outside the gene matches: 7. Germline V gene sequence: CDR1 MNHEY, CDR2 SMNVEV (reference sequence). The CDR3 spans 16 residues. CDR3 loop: CASSLYRTGFPYEQYF. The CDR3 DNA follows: TGTGCCAGCAGTTTATATAGGACAGGGTTCCCCTACGAGCAGTACTTC.

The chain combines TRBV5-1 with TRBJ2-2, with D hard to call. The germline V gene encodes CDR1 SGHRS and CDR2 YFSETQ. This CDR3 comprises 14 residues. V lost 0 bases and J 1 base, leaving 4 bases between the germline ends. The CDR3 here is CASSLAGNTGELFF. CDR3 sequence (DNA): TGCGCCAGCAGCTTGGCCGGGAACACCGGGGAGCTGTTTTTT.

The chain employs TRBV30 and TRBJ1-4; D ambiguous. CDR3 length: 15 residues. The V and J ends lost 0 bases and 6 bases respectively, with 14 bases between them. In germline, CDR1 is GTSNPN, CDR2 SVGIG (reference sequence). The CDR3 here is CAWSVFEVTDEKLFF. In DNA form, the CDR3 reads TGTGCCTGGAGTGTGTTCGAAGTCACGGATGAAAAACTGTTTTTT.

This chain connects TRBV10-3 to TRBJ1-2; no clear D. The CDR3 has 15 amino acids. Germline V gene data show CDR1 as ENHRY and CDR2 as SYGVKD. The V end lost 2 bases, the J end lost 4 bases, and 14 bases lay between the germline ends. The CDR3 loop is CAISEKEETLYGYTF. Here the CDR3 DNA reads TGTGCCATCAGTGAGAAAGAGGAGACCCTCTATGGCTACACCTTC.

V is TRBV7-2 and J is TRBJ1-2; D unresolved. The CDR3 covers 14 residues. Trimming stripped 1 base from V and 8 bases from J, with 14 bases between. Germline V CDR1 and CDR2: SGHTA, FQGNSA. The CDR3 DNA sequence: TGTGCCAGCAGCTTAGAGGCCGGGATGGGCGGCTACACCTTC. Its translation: CASSLEAGMGGYTF.

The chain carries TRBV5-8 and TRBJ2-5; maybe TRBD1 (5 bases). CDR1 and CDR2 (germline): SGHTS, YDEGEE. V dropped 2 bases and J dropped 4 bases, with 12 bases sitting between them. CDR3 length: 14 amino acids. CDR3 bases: TGTGCCAGCAGCTTTGCAGGGATGGGAGAGACCCAGTACTTC. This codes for CASSFAGMGETQYF.

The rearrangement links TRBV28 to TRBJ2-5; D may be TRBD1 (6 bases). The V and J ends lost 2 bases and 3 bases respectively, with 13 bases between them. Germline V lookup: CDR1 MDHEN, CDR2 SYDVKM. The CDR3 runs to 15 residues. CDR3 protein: CASSLPGAGEETQYF. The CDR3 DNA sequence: TGTGCCAGCAGTTTACCCGGGGCAGGGGAAGAGACCCAGTACTTC.